This T cell receptor beta chain was documented in a study of Ad26.COV2.S vaccination and SARS-CoV-2 variants. Study summary: Administration of Ad26.COV2.S was intramuscular, either once or twice 56 days apart.

Treatment: around 19 received Ad26.COV2.S at low or high dose, single or two shots; about five received placebo; per-sample allocation not given. Sampling happened 63 days after the first vaccine or placebo injection. Method: immunoSEQ multiplex PCR; TCRdb's copy keeps in-frame clones and lacks some. This sample carries roughly 700,000 clones, 70% to 90% of them seen once, and the ten largest clones take approximately 1.5%. J lost 9 bases, V lost 4 bases, and 7 bases had no gene match. This CDR3 has 13 amino acids. Germline V gene lookup returns CDR1 SGHRS and CDR2 YFSETQ. This clonotype originated in a person aged 18-60 years who received the Ad26.COV2.S COVID-19 vaccine or a placebo. Source: peripheral blood, taken in a trial of Ad26.COV2.S vaccine versus placebo. This chain uses TRBV5-1 with TRBJ2-1; 7 nucleotides match TRBD1. The CDR3 region has the DNA TGCGCCAGCAGCCGTGACAGGGTACTTGAGCAGTTCTTC. It specifies CASSRDRVLEQFF.